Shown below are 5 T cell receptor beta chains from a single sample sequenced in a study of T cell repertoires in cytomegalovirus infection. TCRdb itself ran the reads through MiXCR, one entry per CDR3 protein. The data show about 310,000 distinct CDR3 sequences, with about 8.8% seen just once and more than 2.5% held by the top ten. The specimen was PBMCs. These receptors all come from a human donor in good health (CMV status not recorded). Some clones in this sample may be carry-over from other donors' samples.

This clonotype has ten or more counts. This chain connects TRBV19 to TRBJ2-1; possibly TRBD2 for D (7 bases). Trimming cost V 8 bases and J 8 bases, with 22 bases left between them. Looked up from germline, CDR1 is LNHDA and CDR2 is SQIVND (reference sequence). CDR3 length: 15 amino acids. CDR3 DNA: TGTGCCAGTGGGAGGGGGGGCATACCTACCGATGAGCAGTTCTTC. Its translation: CASGRGGIPTDEQFF.

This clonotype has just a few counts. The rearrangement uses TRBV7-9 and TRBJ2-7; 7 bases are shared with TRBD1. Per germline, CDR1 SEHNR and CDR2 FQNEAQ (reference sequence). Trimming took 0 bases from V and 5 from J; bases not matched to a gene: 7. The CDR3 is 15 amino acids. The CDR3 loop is CASSLASLDRDEQYF. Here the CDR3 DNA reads TGTGCCAGCAGCTTAGCAAGCCTTGACAGGGACGAGCAGTACTTC.

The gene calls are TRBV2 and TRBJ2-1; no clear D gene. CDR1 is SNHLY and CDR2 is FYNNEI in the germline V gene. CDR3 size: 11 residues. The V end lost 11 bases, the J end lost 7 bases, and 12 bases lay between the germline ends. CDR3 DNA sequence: TGTGCCGGCCAAACAGTTAATGAGCAGTTCTTC. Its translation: CAGQTVNEQFF.

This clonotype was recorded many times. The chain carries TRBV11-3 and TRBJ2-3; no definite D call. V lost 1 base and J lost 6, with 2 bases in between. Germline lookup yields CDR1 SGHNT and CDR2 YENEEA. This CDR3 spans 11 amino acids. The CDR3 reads CASSLGDTQYF. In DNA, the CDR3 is TGTGCCAGCAGCTTAGGGGATACGCAGTATTTT.

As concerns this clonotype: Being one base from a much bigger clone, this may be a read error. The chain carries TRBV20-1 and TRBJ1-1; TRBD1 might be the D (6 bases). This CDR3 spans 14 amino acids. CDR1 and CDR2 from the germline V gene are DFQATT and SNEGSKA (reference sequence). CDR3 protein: CGASILSGAAEAFF. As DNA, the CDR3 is TGCGGTGCTAGCATCCTGTCGGGGGCGGCTGAAGCTTTCTTT.